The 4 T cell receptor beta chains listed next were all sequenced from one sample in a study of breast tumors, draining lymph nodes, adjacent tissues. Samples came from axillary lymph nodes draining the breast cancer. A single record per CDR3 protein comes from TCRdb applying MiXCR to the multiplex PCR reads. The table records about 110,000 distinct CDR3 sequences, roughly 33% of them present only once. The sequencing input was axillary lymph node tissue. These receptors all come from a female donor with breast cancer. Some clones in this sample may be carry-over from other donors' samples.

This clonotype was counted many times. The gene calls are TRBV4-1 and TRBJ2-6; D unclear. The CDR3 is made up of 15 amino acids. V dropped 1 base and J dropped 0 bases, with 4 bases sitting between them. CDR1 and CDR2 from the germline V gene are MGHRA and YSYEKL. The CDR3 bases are TGCGCCAGCAGCCAAGGGAACTCTGGGGCCAACGTCCTGACTTTC. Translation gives CASSQGNSGANVLTF.

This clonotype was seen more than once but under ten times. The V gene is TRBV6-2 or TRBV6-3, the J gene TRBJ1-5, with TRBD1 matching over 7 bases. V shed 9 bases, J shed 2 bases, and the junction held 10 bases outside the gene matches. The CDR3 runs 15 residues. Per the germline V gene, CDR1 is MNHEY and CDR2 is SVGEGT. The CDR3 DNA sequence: TGTGCCAGTCAGCCAGGGGGGGGCCGCAATCAGCCCCAGCATTTT. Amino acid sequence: CASQPGGGRNQPQHF.

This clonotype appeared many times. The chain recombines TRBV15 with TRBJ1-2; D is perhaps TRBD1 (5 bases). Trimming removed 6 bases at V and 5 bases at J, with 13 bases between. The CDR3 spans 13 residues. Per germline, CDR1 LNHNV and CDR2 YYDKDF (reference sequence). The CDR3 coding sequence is TGTGCCACCAGGATCGACAGCGCTTATGGCTACACCTTC. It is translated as CATRIDSAYGYTF. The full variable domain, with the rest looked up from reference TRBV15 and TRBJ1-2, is DAMVIQNPRYQVTQFGKPVTLSCSQTLNHNVMYWYQQKSSQAPKLLFHYYDKDFNNEADTPDNFQSRRPNTSFCFLDIRSPGLGDTAMYLCATRIDSAYGYTFGSGTRLTVV.

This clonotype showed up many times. The CDR3: CASTRGVQTQETQYF. Here the CDR3 DNA reads TGTGCCAGCACGCGGGGTGTACAGACCCAAGAGACCCAGTACTTC. The chain links TRBV6-5 to TRBJ2-5; the D gene is possibly TRBD2 (6 bases). The CDR3 totals 15 residues. Germline CDR1 is MNHEY and CDR2 is SVGAGI. Trimming left V 7 bases short and J 1 base short, with 16 bases between.